The present T cell receptor beta chain was sequenced within a study of blood T cell repertoires in COVID-19. Study overall: The cDNA or gDNA used as material had been derived from T cells, B-cell-depleted T cells, or PBMCs.

Study processing details: Reference gene primer amplification gave estimated nucleated cell counts. Method: immunoSEQ multiplex PCR; TCRdb's copy keeps in-frame clones and lacks some. Clone size and the V and J calls come from that table; the DNA yielded D and trimming. The sample records more than 110,000 clones, 75% to 90% being singletons. Looked up from germline, CDR1 is LGHDT and CDR2 is YNNKEL (reference sequence). V was clipped by 4 bases and J by 10 bases; unmatched bases: 10. The CDR3 runs 15 residues. This rearrangement joins TRBV3-1 (or the pseudogene TRBV3-2) to TRBJ2-1; 10 bases align to TRBD2. This TCR came from a human donor in a cohort sampled during active COVID-19. The sequencing input was peripheral blood. The CDR3 is CASSLSQAGGREQFF. DNA of the CDR3: TGTGCCAGCAGCCTATCACAAGCGGGGGGGCGCGAGCAGTTCTTC.